The 9 T cell receptor beta chains in this list originate from one sample, sequenced in a study of shared clonotypes between healthy human individuals (dated by TCRdb to 2018 to 2020). The library came from the immunoSEQ multiplex PCR assay. The immuneACCESS repertoire file appears here via TCRdb, limited to in-frame rearrangements. These files lack a portion of the clones; in checked studies, under half of the deficit traces to unresolved V genes, and the cause of the others is not known. The sample table contains fewer than 650,000 clones; only one count was recorded for around three quarters of them. Around 11% of the sample is taken by the ten largest. Sequenced sample: PBMCs. These receptors were collected from a woman between 35 and 50 years old in good health. Some clones in this sample may be carry-over from other donors' samples.

The count of this clone is one. The gene calls are TRBV4-1 and TRBJ2-7; 7 nucleotides match TRBD1. J was trimmed by 5 bases and V by 2 bases; bases with no gene match: 9. The germline V gene encodes CDR1 MGHRA and CDR2 YSYEKL. CDR3 length equals 15 residues. CDR3 nucleotide sequence: TGCGCCAGCAGCCAACCCGGGACAGTCCCCAACGAGCAGTACTTC. Its translation is CASSQPGTVPNEQYF.

The rearrangement links TRBV27 to TRBJ2-7, with 7 bases lining up with TRBD1. The CDR3 length is 15 residues. V shed 5 bases and J 3 bases; nucleotides not matched to a gene: 10. The V gene's germline CDR1 is MNHEY and CDR2 SMNVEV (reference sequence). CDR3 protein: CASSHKQGWNYEQYF. CDR3 nucleotide sequence: TGTGCCAGCAGTCACAAACAGGGGTGGAACTACGAGCAGTACTTC.

V and J are TRBV11-2 and TRBJ2-3; 14 bases match TRBD2. The CDR3 covers 16 residues. V was pared by 5 bases and J by 3 bases, with 4 bases of the junction left unmatched. From germline, CDR1 is SGHAT and CDR2 FQNNGV. CDR3 nucleotide sequence: TGTGCCAGCAGCGCGGGACTAGCGGGAGAGACAGATACGCAGTATTTT. Its translation: CASSAGLAGETDTQYF.

This chain connects TRBV11-2 to TRBJ2-7; 7 bases align to TRBD2. The length of the CDR3 is 14 residues. In germline, CDR1 is SGHAT, CDR2 FQNNGV. Germline trimming cut 1 base from V and 2 bases from J; bases unmatched to any gene: 2. The CDR3: CASSLGGGTYEQYF. The CDR3 coding sequence is TGTGCCAGCAGCTTAGGCGGGGGAACCTACGAGCAGTACTTC.

The genes are TRBV7-9 and TRBJ2-1; TRBD2 agrees at 9 bases. The CDR3 extends over 16 amino acids. In germline, CDR1 is SEHNR, CDR2 FQNEAQ (reference sequence). The V segment lost 3 bases and the J segment 9 bases; nucleotides outside the gene matches: 12. The CDR3 nucleotides read TGTGCCAGCAGCTTGGGTGGCGGGAGGGCCTTGGTTGAGCAGTTCTTC. Translated: CASSLGGGRALVEQFF.

As DNA, the CDR3 is TGTGCCAGCAGGTCGCTTCGAGGACTAGACTACAATGAGCAGTTCTTC. It specifies CASRSLRGLDYNEQFF. V usage is TRBV28 and J usage is TRBJ2-1; 7 bases align to TRBD2. CDR3 length: 16 residues. V gave up 6 bases and J gave up 3 bases; unmatched junction bases: 11. CDR1 and CDR2 (germline): MDHEN, SYDVKM.

J is TRBJ2-7 and V is TRBV15, with 9 nucleotides matching TRBD2. Trimming at V came to 0 bases and at J to 2 bases, leaving 5 bases not matched to a gene. CDR1 and CDR2 from the germline V gene are LNHNV and YYDKDF (reference sequence). This CDR3 is 16 amino acids long. DNA for the CDR3: TGTGCCACCAGCAGAGAAAGGGCTAGCGGGACCTACGAGCAGTACTTC. Protein sequence: CATSRERASGTYEQYF.

This rearrangement joins TRBV29-1 to TRBJ2-5; D assignment may be TRBD1 or TRBD2 (5 bases each). In germline, CDR1 is SQVTM, CDR2 ANQGSEA. The CDR3 is 12 amino acids. Trimming pared 4 bases from V and 3 bases from J, leaving 9 bases between. In DNA form, the CDR3 reads TGCAGCGTTGGATGGGGGAAAGAGACCCAGTACTTC. Its translation is CSVGWGKETQYF.

The CDR3, as DNA: TGTGCCAGTAGTATAAGGGCAGGATCCTACGAGCAGTACTTC. Translated, it gives CASSIRAGSYEQYF. This chain links TRBV19 with TRBJ2-7, with D unclear. In germline, CDR1 is LNHDA, CDR2 SQIVND (reference sequence). CDR3 length: 14 residues. V was pared by 2 bases and J by 1 base, with 9 bases between.